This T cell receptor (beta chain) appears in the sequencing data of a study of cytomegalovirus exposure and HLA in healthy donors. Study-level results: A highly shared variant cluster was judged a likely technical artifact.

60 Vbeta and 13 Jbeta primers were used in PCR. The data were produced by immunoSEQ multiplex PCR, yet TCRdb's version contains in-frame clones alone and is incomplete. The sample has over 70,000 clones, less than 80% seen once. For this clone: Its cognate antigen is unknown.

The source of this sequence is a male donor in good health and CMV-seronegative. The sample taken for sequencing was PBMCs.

In DNA, the CDR3 is TGTGCCACCCTAGCGGGTAGCAATCAGCCCCAGCATTTT. Translating gives CATLAGSNQPQHF. The rearrangement uses TRBV19 and TRBJ1-5; D gene uncertain. This CDR3 has 13 amino acids. The ends were cut back, 10 bases at V and 0 bases at J, with 10 bases in the middle. Germline V gene data show CDR1 as LNHDA and CDR2 as SQIVND (reference sequence).